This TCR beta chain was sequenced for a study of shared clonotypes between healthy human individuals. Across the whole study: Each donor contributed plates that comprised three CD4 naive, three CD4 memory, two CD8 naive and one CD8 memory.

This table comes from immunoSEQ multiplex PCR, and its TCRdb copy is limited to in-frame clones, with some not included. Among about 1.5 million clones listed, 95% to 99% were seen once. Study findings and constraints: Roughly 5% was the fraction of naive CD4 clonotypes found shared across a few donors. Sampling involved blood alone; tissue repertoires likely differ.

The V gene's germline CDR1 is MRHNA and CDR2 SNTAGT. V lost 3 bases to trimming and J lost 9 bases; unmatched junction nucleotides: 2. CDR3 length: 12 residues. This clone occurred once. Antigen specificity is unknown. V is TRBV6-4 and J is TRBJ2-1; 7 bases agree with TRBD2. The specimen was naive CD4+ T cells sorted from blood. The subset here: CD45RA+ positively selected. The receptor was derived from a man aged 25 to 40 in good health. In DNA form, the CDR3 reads TGTGCCAGCAGTGAAGGGGAGGGTGAGCAGTTCTTC. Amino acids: CASSEGEGEQFF.